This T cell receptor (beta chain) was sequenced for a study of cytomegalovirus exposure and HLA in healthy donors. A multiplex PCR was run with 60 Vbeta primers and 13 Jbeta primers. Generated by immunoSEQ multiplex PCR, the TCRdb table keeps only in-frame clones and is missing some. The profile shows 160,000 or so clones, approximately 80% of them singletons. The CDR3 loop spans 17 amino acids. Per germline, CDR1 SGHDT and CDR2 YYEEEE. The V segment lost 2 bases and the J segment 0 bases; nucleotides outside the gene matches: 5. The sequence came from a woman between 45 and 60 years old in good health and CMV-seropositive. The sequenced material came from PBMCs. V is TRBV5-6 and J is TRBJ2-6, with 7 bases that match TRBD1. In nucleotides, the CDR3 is TGTGCCAGCAGCTTCCGGGACAGTCTCTCTGGGGCCAACGTCCTGACTTTC. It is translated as CASSFRDSLSGANVLTF.